The present T cell receptor (beta chain) was sequenced within a study of identical twins. Study findings and constraints: In monozygotic twins, models underestimated the sharing of out-of-frame TCR alpha.

Of note for this clonotype: Its antigen is as yet unknown.

Germline V gene sequence: CDR1 GTSNPN, CDR2 SVGIG (reference sequence). The CDR3 spans 14 residues. The germline V and J ends were trimmed by 2 bases and 3 bases, with 13 bases remaining between them. TCRdb recomputed calls from the 5' RACE reads with MiXCR, one row per CDR3 protein. The table shows roughly 570,000 distinct CDR3 sequences, with just under 10% occurring only once. The same data also contributed to another study, on yellow fever vaccine responses in identical twins. That report notes: Twins reportedly appeared to share part of their vaccine T cell response while keeping part individual.

The J gene is TRBJ2-5, the V gene TRBV30; D might be TRBD2 (6 bases). Sequences were obtained from PBMCs. The sequence was collected from a woman between 18 and 29 years old in good health. CDR3 DNA: TGTGCCTGGAGTAAGGGACTCGAAGAAGAGACCCAGTACTTC. The encoded protein is CAWSKGLEEETQYF.